This T cell receptor beta chain was recovered during a study of long-term antiretroviral therapy in people with HIV. CDR3 length equals 14 residues. From germline, CDR1 is MNHNS and CDR2 SASEGT. V gave up 1 base and J gave up 4 bases, with 11 bases separating them. Survey level was the resolution at which the v3.0 immunoSEQ assay ran. Profiled with immunoSEQ multiplex PCR; TCRdb holds only in-frame clones, not every one. The sample shows about 27,000 clones, approximately 80% of them seen only once. Post-ART PBMC samples numbered at least two per donor, and pre-ART ones at least one. Sequenced material: unsorted PBMCs, taken 3 years after starting antiretroviral therapy. The gene calls are TRBV6-1 and TRBJ2-7; D is unclear. The clonotype was recovered from a man aged 40-49 years with HIV. The CDR3 protein is CASSEVHGKYEQYF. The CDR3 DNA is TGTGCCAGCAGTGAAGTTCACGGCAAGTACGAGCAGTACTTC.